This is a list of T cell receptor beta chains from one sample in a study of OX40 agonist ivuxolimab in advanced cancers. Measured with immunoSEQ multiplex PCR; TCRdb has only the in-frame clones, and not every one. The table has approximately 86,000 clones, approximately 91% seen once. This material consisted of CD4+ or CD8+ T cells sorted from blood, taken in a trial of the OX40 agonist ivuxolimab. These receptors came from an adult with an advanced solid tumor such as melanoma, head and neck, liver or kidney cancer. Both conserved end residues are part of each CDR3. The D gene is left open where the match is weak. Expanded clones get a size class; other rows say once, few or many, or leave the size out.

>TRBV5-4|NA|TRBJ2-5|NA
TGTGCCAGCAGCTTAAACGTTCAGGAGACCCAGTACTTC
CASSLNVQETQYF
>TRBV7-6|TRBD2|TRBJ2-7|NA
TGTGCCAGCAGCTTCGACGAAGCGGGGGAGCAGTACTTC
CASSFDEAGEQYF
>TRBV7-9|TRBD2|TRBJ2-1|once
TGTGCCAGCACCTTAAGACTAGCGGGAGATAATGAGCAGTTCTTC
CASTLRLAGDNEQFF
>TRBV28|NA|TRBJ1-2|NA
TGTGCCAGCAGTTTATATCGAGGGGCCTATGGCTACACCTTC
CASSLYRGAYGYTF
>TRBV10-1|NA|TRBJ2-2|NA
TGCGCCAGCAGTGCGGGTTTCACCGGGGAGCTGTTTTTT
CASSAGFTGELFF
>TRBV11-2|NA|TRBJ1-1|NA
TGTGCCAGCAGCTTAGGCAGGAACACTGAAGCTTTCTTT
CASSLGRNTEAFF
>TRBV28|NA|TRBJ1-5|NA
TGTGCCAGCAGTTTCGACAGACTTAGCAATCAGCCCCAGCATTTT
CASSFDRLSNQPQHF
>TRBV4-1|TRBD2|TRBJ2-1|NA
TGCGCCAGCAGCCAAGATCGAGTCCCGGGCGGGAGATATAATGAGCAGTTCTTC
CASSQDRVPGGRYNEQFF
>TRBV7-2|TRBD1|TRBJ2-3|NA
TGTGCCAGCAGCTCCGACAGGGGGAGGACGCAGTATTTT
CASSSDRGRTQYF
>TRBV7-9|NA|TRBJ2-3|once
TGTGCCAGCCGCCATCCCGTTTGGCGGGCGGCCACAGATACGCAGTATTTT
CASRHPVWRAATDTQYF
>TRBV7-3|NA|TRBJ2-2|few
TGTGCCAGCAGTGGAGGAAACGCCGGGGAGCTGTTTTTT
CASSGGNAGELFF
>TRBV7-2|TRBD1|TRBJ2-7|NA
TGTGCCAGCGCTCACAGGGGCTACGAGCAGTACTTC
CASAHRGYEQYF
>TRBV18|TRBD2|TRBJ2-5|NA
TGTGCCAGCTCAATCCGACTAGCGGTATTGGGAGAGACCCAGTACTTC
CASSIRLAVLGETQYF
>TRBV6-6|NA|TRBJ2-4|few
TGTGCCAGCAGGACCCGGGACTCCCATAACATTCAGTACTTC
CASRTRDSHNIQYF